The 8 T cell receptor beta chains reported below all come from one sample, sequenced in a study of OX40 agonist ivuxolimab in advanced cancers. Here immunoSEQ multiplex PCR was the method, and the copy in TCRdb shows in-frame clones only, minus some. The repertoire holds more than 60,000 clones, with over 80% as singletons. The input for sequencing was CD4+ or CD8+ T cells sorted from blood, taken in a trial of the OX40 agonist ivuxolimab. The receptor source for this set is an adult with an advanced solid tumor such as melanoma, head and neck, liver or kidney cancer.

The rearrangement links TRBV30 to TRBJ1-2; D not certain. CDR1 is GTSNPN and CDR2 is SVGIG in the germline V gene (reference sequence). Trimming removed 5 bases from V and 8 bases from J, with 15 bases in between. This CDR3 contains 12 residues. The CDR3 nucleotides read TGTGCCTGGGACCCGGCGCCGCGGGGCTACACCTTC. It encodes CAWDPAPRGYTF. Full variable domain (missing parts from reference TRBV30 and TRBJ1-2): SQTIHQWPATLVQPVGSPLSLECTVEGTSNPNLYWYRQAAGRGLQLLFYSVGIGQISSEVPQNLSASRPQDRQFILSSKKLLLSDSGFYLCAWDPAPRGYTFGSGTRLTVV.

This rearrangement joins TRBV9 to TRBJ2-1; TRBD2 matches 7 bases. Germline CDR1 and CDR2: SGDLS and YYNGEE. The CDR3 runs to 14 residues. V dropped 1 base and J dropped 4; count of bases not matched to a gene: 2. CDR3 protein: CASSVSSGYNEQFF. CDR3 in DNA: TGTGCCAGCAGCGTATCTAGCGGATACAATGAGCAGTTCTTC.

The rearrangement joins TRBV7-9 to TRBJ2-7; D unresolved. CDR1 is SEHNR, CDR2 FQNEAQ, per germline (reference sequence). CDR3 size: 12 residues. Trimming removed 5 bases at V and 3 bases at J, with 8 bases between. The CDR3 loop is CASSPSGYEQYF. CDR3 nucleotide sequence: TGTGCCAGCAGCCCTTCGGGCTACGAGCAGTACTTC.

The chain has TRBV2 and TRBJ1-3; D perhaps matches TRBD1 (5 bases). Trimming stripped 5 bases from V and 0 bases from J, with 11 bases between. From germline, CDR1 is SNHLY and CDR2 FYNNEI. The length of the CDR3 is 15 residues. The CDR3 loop reads CASSRDSYSGNTIYF. The CDR3 nucleotides read TGTGCCAGCAGTCGGGACTCCTACTCTGGAAACACCATATATTTT.

V gene TRBV25-1 combines with J gene TRBJ2-7; 7 bases line up with TRBD2. Trimming at V came to 1 base and at J to 2 bases, leaving 8 bases not matched to a gene. The CDR3 runs 16 residues. The germline V gene has CDR1 MGHDK and CDR2 SYGVNS. This CDR3 reads CASSESWEGNTYEQYF. Here the CDR3 DNA reads TGTGCCAGCAGTGAATCGTGGGAGGGGAACACCTACGAGCAGTACTTC.

The V call is TRBV30, the J call TRBJ1-2, with D possibly matching TRBD1 (6 bases). Germline V lookup: CDR1 GTSNPN, CDR2 SVGIG (reference sequence). The CDR3 contains 12 residues. V was clipped by 2 bases and J by 4 bases, with 8 bases between them. The CDR3 is CAWSRGGYGYTF. For the CDR3, the DNA is TGTGCCTGGAGTAGGGGGGGCTATGGCTACACCTTC. The variable domain in full, with the rest retrieved from reference TRBV30 and TRBJ1-2, is SQTIHQWPATLVQPVGSPLSLECTVEGTSNPNLYWYRQAAGRGLQLLFYSVGIGQISSEVPQNLSASRPQDRQFILSSKKLLLSDSGFYLCAWSRGGYGYTFGSGTRLTVV.

The chain employs TRBV7-2 and TRBJ2-3; 16 bases align to TRBD2. Germline loops: CDR1 SGHTA, CDR2 FQGNSA. V shed 0 bases, J shed 4 bases, and the junction held 4 bases outside the gene matches. This CDR3 has 18 amino acids. CDR3 residues: CASSLAGTSGGASDTQYF. Here the CDR3 DNA reads TGTGCCAGCAGCTTAGCGGGGACTAGCGGGGGGGCCTCAGATACGCAGTATTTT.

V and J are TRBV6-5 and TRBJ1-5; D is unresolved. Germline CDR1 and CDR2: MNHEY and SVGAGI. The CDR3 runs to 15 residues. V was clipped by 4 bases and J by 2 bases, with 12 bases between them. The CDR3 region is CASSSQPRGNQPQHF. DNA of the CDR3: TGTGCCAGCAGTTCCCAGCCGAGAGGCAATCAGCCCCAGCATTTT.